The entry below gives a single T cell receptor beta chain sequence along with its context. Its antigen is as yet unknown. Amplification yielded TCR beta CDR3 regions, with RNA transcripts as the source. The HTBI primer set served for first-round RT-PCR of the TCR CDR3. MiXCR, run by TCRdb on the multiplex PCR reads, gives a single entry per CDR3 protein. The top ten clones hold about a quarter of a sample with around 23,000 distinct CDR3 sequences, about 49% of them seen once. This entry comes from a study of T cells in Graves' hyperthyroidism and ophthalmopathy. In the study overall: The blood sample was taken at first diagnosis, before treatment began. Whole-study findings and limits: Ophthalmopathy prediction by the model preceded onset by a median about 6 months.

This CDR3 contains 15 residues. Trimming shortened V by 0 bases and J by 7 bases, and 16 bases separated the two germline ends. Looked up from germline, CDR1 is DFQATT and CDR2 is SNEGSKA (reference sequence). The study enrolled patients aged 18 to 65 with newly diagnosed hyperthyroidism of under 2 months' duration. Sequenced sample: blood. The V gene is TRBV20-1, the J gene TRBJ2-1; D could derive from TRBD1 or TRBD2 (5 bases each). The source of this sequence is a woman aged 40 to 55 with Graves' hyperthyroidism that later progressed to Graves' ophthalmopathy. The CDR3 bases are TGCAGTGCTAGAGATCAAAGGGGAGTTGGGAATGAGCAGTTCTTC. Translating gives CSARDQRGVGNEQFF.